This section outlines one T cell receptor beta chain sequence together with its context. What it recognizes is unknown. These data originate in a study of cytomegalovirus exposure and HLA in healthy donors. Study-wide points: Rarity held for most TCR sequences, but there were some public TCRs that occurred in many donors.

Germline CDR1 and CDR2: SGHRS and YFSETQ. Trimming shortened V by 4 bases and J by 8 bases, and 19 bases separated the two germline ends. There are 15 residues in the CDR3. With 60 Vbeta and 13 Jbeta primers, the PCR was carried out. The table came from immunoSEQ multiplex PCR; TCRdb's copy has only in-frame clones and leaves some out. The data show approximately 150,000 clones, about three quarters seen once. The receptor's source is a woman aged 25 to 39 in good health and CMV-seronegative. The chain couples TRBV5-1 to TRBJ1-3; D possibly corresponds to TRBD1 (5 bases). The specimen was PBMCs. The CDR3 here is CASSRRDGSRDTIYF. The CDR3 region has the DNA TGCGCCAGCAGCCGCCGGGACGGGAGTAGGGACACCATATATTTT.